The entry that follows covers one T cell receptor (beta chain) sequence. What it binds is unknown. Germline V gene data show CDR1 as SGHVS and CDR2 as FQNEAQ. The CDR3 loop spans 16 amino acids. The data stem from a study of monozygotic twins with inflammatory bowel disease. cDNA was produced in eight separate reactions per sample. TCRdb re-called the 5' RACE reads and catalogs CDR3 proteins one per entry, DNA excluded. Reported are 150,000 to 200,000 distinct CDR3 sequences; the ten largest clones contain roughly 2.4%. Findings and caveats of the study: Repertoire similarity did not separate concordant from discordant twins, possibly from limited power. With others, IBD patients shared fewer clonotypes than healthy twins did, especially with disease activity.

Total RNA from whole blood was isolated with no T cell sorting. The receptor's source is a human donor with ulcerative colitis or Crohn's disease, or a healthy co-twin of an affected twin (not recorded which). Sequenced: blood. V is TRBV7-8 and J is TRBJ2-1; with no DNA, the TCRdb D assignment of TRBD1 cannot be verified. CDR3 amino acids: CASSLGEGGWRNEQFF.